The 17 T cell receptor beta chains in this list originate from one sample, sequenced in a study of T-cell memory formation after mild COVID-19 (dated by TCRdb to the early 2020s). Preparation of the library involved 5' RACE. TCRdb names Illumina NovaSeq 6000 as the instrument used. The public reads were reprocessed in TCRdb via fastp at Q25 and MiXCR, keeping in-frame beta chains. Entries that share a CDR3 protein sequence are merged under the most common genes and DNA. The sample records about 390,000 distinct CDR3 sequences, roughly 15% of which are singletons. 20% to 25% of the sample is in the top ten clones. The source material was PBMCs or a T cell subset sorted from them (not recorded which). Receptors were obtained from a man aged 18-30 years who had mild COVID-19 (a few samples of this study predate the infection). The sample titles of this study are shuffled in the database, so cell type and time point are left out; the donor was told from shared clones.

The chain employs TRBV6-2 or TRBV6-3 and TRBJ2-1; the match to TRBD1 covers 7 bases. Looked up from germline, CDR1 is MNHEY and CDR2 is SVGEGT. CDR3 size: 12 residues. V was pared by 10 bases and J by 4 bases, with 4 bases of the junction left unmatched. CDR3 region: CATRDSYNEQFF. CDR3 bases: TGTGCCACCCGGGACAGTTACAATGAGCAGTTCTTC.

This clonotype was seen ten or more times. The V call is TRBV5-1, the J call TRBJ2-7, with TRBD2 as a possible D gene (5 bases). The germline V gene has CDR1 SGHRS and CDR2 YFSETQ. There are 13 residues in the CDR3. Trimming pared 0 bases from V and 6 bases from J, leaving 10 bases between. CDR3 in amino acids: CASSLEHGGEQYF. The CDR3 bases are TGCGCCAGCAGCTTGGAACACGGAGGCGAGCAGTACTTC. The full variable domain, in which reference TRBV5-1 and TRBJ2-7 provide the parts outside the CDR3, is KAGVTQTPRYLIKTRGQQVTLSCSPISGHRSVSWYQQTPGQGLQFLFEYFSETQRNKGNFPGRFSGRQFSNSRSEMNVSTLELGDSALYLCASSLEHGGEQYFGPGTRLTVT.

V is TRBV11-2 and J is TRBJ1-1; D uncertain. CDR3 length equals 14 residues. Per the germline V gene, CDR1 is SGHAT and CDR2 is FQNNGV. Deletions cut 8 bases from V and 1 base from J, with 14 bases between. The CDR3, as DNA: TGTGCCAGCGGTATTCGGACTCCGAACACTGAAGCTTTCTTT. Its protein is CASGIRTPNTEAFF.

The chain uses TRBV4-2 and TRBJ2-1, with D possibly called TRBD1 or TRBD2 (5 bases each). The ends were cut back, 4 bases at V and 7 bases at J, with 11 bases in the middle. The germline V gene has CDR1 LGHNA and CDR2 YNFKEQ. There are 13 residues in the CDR3. The CDR3 DNA reads as TGTGCCAGCAGCCTGGGACGGAAGAATGAGCAGTTCTTC. Translation gives CASSLGRKNEQFF.

This chain connects TRBV6-2 or TRBV6-3 to TRBJ2-7; 11 positions agree with TRBD1. V lost 5 bases to trimming and J lost 2 bases; unmatched junction nucleotides: 5. This CDR3 is 15 amino acids long. In germline, CDR1 is MNHEY, CDR2 SVGEGT. CDR3 protein: CASSPRTGGAYEQYF. DNA of the CDR3: TGTGCCAGCAGTCCTCGGACAGGGGGCGCCTACGAGCAGTACTTC.

This chain links TRBV29-1 with TRBJ2-7; TRBD1 aligns across 8 bases. CDR3 length: 15 residues. Germline V gene lookup returns CDR1 SQVTM and CDR2 ANQGSEA. V shed 3 bases and J 3 bases; nucleotides not matched to a gene: 10. Here the CDR3 reads CSVDLPRGPNYEQYF. Written as DNA, the CDR3 is TGCAGCGTTGATTTACCCAGGGGGCCCAACTACGAGCAGTACTTC.

The table lists this clonotype with a few counts. The chain carries TRBV20-1 and TRBJ1-1; weak D call: TRBD1 (6 bases). Trimming took off 5 bases at V and 3 bases at J, with 16 bases between the two ends. CDR3 length: 14 residues. In germline, CDR1 is DFQATT, CDR2 SNEGSKA (reference sequence). Written as DNA, the CDR3 is TGCAGTGCTTTAACAGGGAATATGGACACTGAAGCTTTCTTT. Protein product: CSALTGNMDTEAFF.

The chain links TRBV20-1 to TRBJ1-3, with D unclear. Germline-derived CDR1 and CDR2 are DFQATT and SNEGSKA (reference sequence). Trimming shortened V by 6 bases and J by 7 bases, and 13 bases separated the two germline ends. The CDR3 runs 12 residues. This chain's CDR3 is CSAKAPGNTIYF. The CDR3, as DNA: TGCAGTGCCAAGGCCCCCGGCAACACCATATATTTT.

The chain carries TRBV28 and TRBJ2-5, with 8 bases fitting TRBD2. Per germline, CDR1 MDHEN and CDR2 SYDVKM. V was pared by 6 bases and J by 4 bases, with 10 bases of the junction left unmatched. CDR3 size: 15 residues. Here the CDR3 DNA reads TGTGCCAGCAGCCTCGGGGGGGCGAGGAGAGAGACCCAGTACTTC. Protein sequence: CASSLGGARRETQYF.

The chain uses TRBV5-1 and TRBJ2-3; 7 bases fit TRBD2. Germline lookup yields CDR1 SGHRS and CDR2 YFSETQ. The V segment lost 4 bases and the J segment 4 bases; nucleotides outside the gene matches: 6. This CDR3 is 14 amino acids long. In DNA, the CDR3 is TGCGCCAGCAGCCCGGGAGGCGTCCCAGATACGCAGTATTTT. Protein product: CASSPGGVPDTQYF.

This clonotype has more than one count but fewer than ten. This chain links TRBV6-2 or TRBV6-3 with TRBJ2-5, with D possibly being TRBD2 (7 bases). The CDR3 extends over 17 amino acids. Trimming stripped 2 bases from V and 4 bases from J, with 20 bases between. Per germline, CDR1 MNHEY and CDR2 SVGEGT. CDR3 protein: CASSYSRRRGAGETQYF. DNA of the CDR3: TGTGCCAGCAGTTACAGCCGAAGACGGGGGGCGGGAGAGACCCAGTACTTC.

The genes are TRBV6-2 or TRBV6-3 and TRBJ2-4; maybe TRBD1 (6 bases). From germline, CDR1 is MNHEY and CDR2 SVGEGT. Trimming removed 2 bases at V and 1 base at J, with 12 bases between. This CDR3 has 16 residues. The CDR3 region is CASSYGTGSAKNIQYF. CDR3 nucleotides: TGTGCCAGCAGTTACGGTACAGGGTCGGCCAAAAACATTCAGTACTTC.

This clonotype was counted between two and nine times. The chain combines TRBV6-5 with TRBJ1-1, with a possible D match to TRBD1 (5 bases). The germline V gene has CDR1 MNHEY and CDR2 SVGAGI. There are 12 residues in the CDR3. V dropped 8 bases and J dropped 4 bases, with 11 bases sitting between them. This CDR3 reads CASHTGRTEAFF. The CDR3, as DNA: TGTGCCAGCCATACGGGGCGCACTGAAGCTTTCTTT.

This clonotype came up a few times. The V call is TRBV15, the J call TRBJ2-5, with unresolved D. The V gene lost 1 base and the J gene lost 2 bases, with 14 bases spanning the gap. The CDR3 consists of 16 residues. Germline V CDR1 and CDR2: LNHNV, YYDKDF (reference sequence). Here the CDR3 reads CATSRGEQTIQETQYF. For the CDR3, the DNA is TGTGCCACCAGCAGAGGGGAACAGACAATACAAGAGACCCAGTACTTC.

This rearrangement joins TRBV2 to TRBJ1-3; 9 positions match TRBD1. V was pared by 8 bases and J by 1 base, with 12 bases of the junction left unmatched. The CDR3 covers 17 residues. Germline V CDR1 and CDR2: SNHLY, FYNNEI. The chain's CDR3 is CASGGSGTGTSGNTIYF. In nucleotides, the CDR3 is TGTGCCAGCGGTGGGTCCGGGACAGGGACATCTGGAAACACCATATATTTT.

The chain joins TRBV6-5 to TRBJ1-1; 7 nucleotides line up with TRBD1. Germline CDR1 MNHEY, CDR2 SVGAGI. This CDR3 has 16 amino acids. V lost 4 bases and J lost 5; bases outside the gene matches: 13. The chain's CDR3 is CASSSRQGGKGTEAFF. In DNA form, the CDR3 reads TGTGCCAGCAGTTCCCGACAGGGAGGTAAGGGGACTGAAGCTTTCTTT.

V gene TRBV11-2 combines with J gene TRBJ2-7, with 8 bases lining up with TRBD1. CDR1 is SGHAT and CDR2 is FQNNGV in the germline V gene. The CDR3 runs to 14 residues. V lost 3 bases and J lost 7; bases outside the gene matches: 8. This chain's CDR3 is CASSFPGQGREQYF. CDR3 in DNA: TGTGCCAGCAGCTTCCCCGGACAGGGTAGGGAGCAGTACTTC.